This TCR beta chain comes out of a study of identifying expanded T cells in peripheral blood. Study conclusions and caveats: Across healthy donors, higher total template counts meant significantly greater approximately two-week count variance.

The CDR3 has 12 amino acids. From germline, CDR1 is MNHEY and CDR2 SVGAGI. Trimming removed 1 base from V and 7 bases from J, with 8 bases in between. In regard to this clone: The target antigen is unknown.

Sequenced by immunoSEQ multiplex PCR; TCRdb stores in-frame clones only, minus some. The profile shows 65,000 to 95,000 clones, roughly 89% of them singletons. The sequencing input was blood. The source is a person aged 18 to 70 in good health. The chain employs TRBV6-5 and TRBJ2-7, with D maybe TRBD1 (5 bases). DNA for the CDR3: TGTGCCAGCAGTTACTACAAGGGGGAGCAGTACTTC. As protein: CASSYYKGEQYF.